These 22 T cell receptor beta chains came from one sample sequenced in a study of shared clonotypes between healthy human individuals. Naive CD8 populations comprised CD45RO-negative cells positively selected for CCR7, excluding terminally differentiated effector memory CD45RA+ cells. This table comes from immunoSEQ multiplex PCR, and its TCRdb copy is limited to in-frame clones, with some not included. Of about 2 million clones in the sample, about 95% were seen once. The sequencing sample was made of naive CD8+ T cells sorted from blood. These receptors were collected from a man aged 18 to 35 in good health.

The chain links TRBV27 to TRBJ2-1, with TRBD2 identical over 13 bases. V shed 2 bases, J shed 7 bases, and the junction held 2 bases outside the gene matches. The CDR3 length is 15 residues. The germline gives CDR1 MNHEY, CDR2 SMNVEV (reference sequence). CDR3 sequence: CASSLTSGGANEQFF. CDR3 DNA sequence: TGTGCCAGCAGTTTAACTAGCGGGGGGGCTAATGAGCAGTTCTTC.

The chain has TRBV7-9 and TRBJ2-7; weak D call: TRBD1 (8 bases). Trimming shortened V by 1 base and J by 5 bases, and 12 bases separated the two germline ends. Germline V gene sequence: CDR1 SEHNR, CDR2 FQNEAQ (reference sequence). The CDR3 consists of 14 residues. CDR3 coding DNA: TGTGCCAGCAGCTTAGGGACAGGGAGGGACGAGCAGTACTTC. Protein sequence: CASSLGTGRDEQYF.

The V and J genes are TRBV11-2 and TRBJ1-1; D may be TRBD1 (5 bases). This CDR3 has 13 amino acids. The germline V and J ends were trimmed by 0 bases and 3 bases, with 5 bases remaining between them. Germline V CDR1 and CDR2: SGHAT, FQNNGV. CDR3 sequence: CASSLEGDTEAFF. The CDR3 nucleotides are TGTGCCAGCAGCTTAGAGGGGGACACTGAAGCTTTCTTT.

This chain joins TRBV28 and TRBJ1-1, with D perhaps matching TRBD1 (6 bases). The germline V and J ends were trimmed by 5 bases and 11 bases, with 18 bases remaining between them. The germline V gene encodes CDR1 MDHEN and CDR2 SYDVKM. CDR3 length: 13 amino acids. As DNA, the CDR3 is TGTGCCAGCAGTCCCGAGGGGGGGCGCGACGCTTTCTTT. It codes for CASSPEGGRDAFF.

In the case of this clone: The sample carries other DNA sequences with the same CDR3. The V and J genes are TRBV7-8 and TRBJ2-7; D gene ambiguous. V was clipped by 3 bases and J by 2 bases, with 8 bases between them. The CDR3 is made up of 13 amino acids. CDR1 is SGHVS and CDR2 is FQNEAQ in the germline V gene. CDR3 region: CASSFGQTYEQYF. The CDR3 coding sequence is TGTGCCAGCAGCTTCGGTCAGACCTACGAGCAGTACTTC.

CDR3 sequence reads: CASSQGGKTGEKLFF. CDR3 sequence (DNA): TGCGCCAGCAGCCAAGGGGGTAAGACAGGAGAAAAACTGTTTTTT. This chain uses TRBV4-1 with TRBJ1-4; D possibly corresponds to TRBD1 (6 bases). This CDR3 region has 15 residues. Germline CDR1 MGHRA, CDR2 YSYEKL. The germline V and J ends were trimmed by 1 base and 8 bases, with 14 bases remaining between them.

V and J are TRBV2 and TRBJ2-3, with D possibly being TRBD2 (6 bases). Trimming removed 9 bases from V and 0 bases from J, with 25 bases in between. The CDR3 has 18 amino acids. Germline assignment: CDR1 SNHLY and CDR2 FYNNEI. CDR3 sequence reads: CASPETPGTATSTDTQYF. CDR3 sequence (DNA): TGTGCCAGTCCAGAAACCCCCGGGACTGCAACTAGCACAGATACGCAGTATTTT.

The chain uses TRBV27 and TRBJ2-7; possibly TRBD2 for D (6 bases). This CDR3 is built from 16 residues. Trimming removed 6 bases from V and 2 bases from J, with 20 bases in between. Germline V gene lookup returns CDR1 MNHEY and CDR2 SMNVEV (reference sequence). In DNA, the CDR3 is TGTGCCAGCAGCCCATATCCGGTGGGGGAGGCCTACGAGCAGTACTTC. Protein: CASSPYPVGEAYEQYF.

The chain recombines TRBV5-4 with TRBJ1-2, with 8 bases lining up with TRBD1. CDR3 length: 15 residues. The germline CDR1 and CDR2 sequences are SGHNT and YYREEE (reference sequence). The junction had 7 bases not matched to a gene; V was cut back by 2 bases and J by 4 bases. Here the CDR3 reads CASSFAGGSGYGYTF. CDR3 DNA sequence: TGTGCCAGCAGCTTTGCAGGGGGCTCGGGCTATGGCTACACCTTC.

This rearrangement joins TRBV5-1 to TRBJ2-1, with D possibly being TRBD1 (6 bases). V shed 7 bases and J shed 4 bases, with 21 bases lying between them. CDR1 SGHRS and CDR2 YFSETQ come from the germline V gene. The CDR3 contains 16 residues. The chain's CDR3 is CASLSDPGTSYNEQFF. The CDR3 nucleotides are TGCGCCAGCCTATCGGATCCGGGGACATCGTACAATGAGCAGTTCTTC.

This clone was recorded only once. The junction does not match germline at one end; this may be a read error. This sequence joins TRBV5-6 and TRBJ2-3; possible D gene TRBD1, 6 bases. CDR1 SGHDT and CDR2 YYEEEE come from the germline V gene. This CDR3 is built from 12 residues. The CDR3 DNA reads TGTGCCAGCAGTTTAGGGGGACCTAGAGAGGATTTT. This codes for CASSLGGPREDF.

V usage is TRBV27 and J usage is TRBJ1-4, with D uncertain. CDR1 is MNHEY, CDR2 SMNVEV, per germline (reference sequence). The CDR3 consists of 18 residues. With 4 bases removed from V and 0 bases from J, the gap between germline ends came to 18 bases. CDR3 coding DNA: TGTGCCAGCAGTTCTTTAAGTCCCGTCGGGGCAACTAATGAAAAACTGTTTTTT. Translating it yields CASSSLSPVGATNEKLFF.

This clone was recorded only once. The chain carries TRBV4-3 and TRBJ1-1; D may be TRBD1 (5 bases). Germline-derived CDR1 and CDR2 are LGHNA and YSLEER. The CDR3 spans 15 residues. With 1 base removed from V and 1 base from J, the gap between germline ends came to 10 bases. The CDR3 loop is CASSQGGHPNTEAFF. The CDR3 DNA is TGCGCCAGCAGCCAAGGTGGACACCCGAACACTGAAGCTTTCTTT.

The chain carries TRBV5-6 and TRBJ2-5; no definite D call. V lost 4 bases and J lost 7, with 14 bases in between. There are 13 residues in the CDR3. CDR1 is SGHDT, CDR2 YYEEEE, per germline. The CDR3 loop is CASSPFVGGTQYF. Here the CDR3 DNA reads TGTGCCAGCAGCCCATTTGTGGGTGGGACCCAGTACTTC.

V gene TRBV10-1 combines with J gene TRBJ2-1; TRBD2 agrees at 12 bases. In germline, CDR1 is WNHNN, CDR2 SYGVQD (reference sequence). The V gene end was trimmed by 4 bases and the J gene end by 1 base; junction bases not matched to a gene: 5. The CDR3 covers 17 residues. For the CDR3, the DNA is TGCGCCAGCAGTGGACTAGCGGGAGAGGGGTCCTACAATGAGCAGTTCTTC. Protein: CASSGLAGEGSYNEQFF.

DNA of the CDR3: TGTGCCAGCAGTGAATCGGCAGTGGGTGCTTTCTTT. Amino acids: CASSESAVGAFF. The rearrangement links TRBV25-1 to TRBJ1-1; D not certain. V lost 1 base to trimming and J lost 11 bases, with 11 bases between them. Germline V lookup: CDR1 MGHDK, CDR2 SYGVNS. This CDR3 contains 12 residues.

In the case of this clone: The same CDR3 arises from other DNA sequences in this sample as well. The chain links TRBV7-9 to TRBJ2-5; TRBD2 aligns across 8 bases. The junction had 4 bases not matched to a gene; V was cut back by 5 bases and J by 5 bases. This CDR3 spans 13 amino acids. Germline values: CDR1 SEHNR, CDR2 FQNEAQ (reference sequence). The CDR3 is CASSPPGGETQYF. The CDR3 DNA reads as TGTGCCAGCAGCCCCCCGGGGGGGGAGACCCAGTACTTC.

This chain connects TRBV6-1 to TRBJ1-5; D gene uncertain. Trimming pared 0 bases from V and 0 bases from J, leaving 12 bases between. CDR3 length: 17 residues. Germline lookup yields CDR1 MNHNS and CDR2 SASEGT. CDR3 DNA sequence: TGTGCCAGCAGTGAAGCGGAGGTTTTCGATAGCAATCAGCCCCAGCATTTT. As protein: CASSEAEVFDSNQPQHF.

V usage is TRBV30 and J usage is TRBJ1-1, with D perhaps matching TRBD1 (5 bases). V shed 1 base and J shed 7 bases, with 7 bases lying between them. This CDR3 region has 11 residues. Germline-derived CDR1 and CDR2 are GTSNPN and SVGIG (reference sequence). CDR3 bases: TGTGCCTGGAGTGCGGGGCATGAAGCTTTCTTT. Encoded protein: CAWSAGHEAFF.

The CDR3 here is CASSEAHRGQETQYF. In nucleotides, the CDR3 is TGTGCCAGCAGTGAAGCGCACAGGGGACAAGAGACCCAGTACTTC. V and J are TRBV2 and TRBJ2-5, with 7 bases lining up with TRBD1. Germline-derived CDR1 and CDR2 are SNHLY and FYNNEI. V was clipped by 0 bases and J by 2 bases; unmatched bases: 3. The CDR3 is 15 residues long.

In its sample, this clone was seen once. The CDR3 DNA reads TGTGCCAGCAGCTTGGGGACAGGCTTCTTCCTCTATGGCTACACCTTC. Translation gives CASSLGTGFFLYGYTF. The chain recombines TRBV7-2 with TRBJ1-2, with 8 positions matching TRBD1. The germline V gene encodes CDR1 SGHTA and CDR2 FQGNSA. V was clipped by 3 bases and J by 4 bases; unmatched bases: 10. This CDR3 contains 16 residues.

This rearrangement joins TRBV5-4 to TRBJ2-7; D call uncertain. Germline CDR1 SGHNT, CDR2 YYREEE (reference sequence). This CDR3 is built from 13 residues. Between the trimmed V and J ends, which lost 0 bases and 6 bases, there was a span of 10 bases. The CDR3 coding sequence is TGTGCCAGCAGCTTGGGGAGCCGGCCCGAGCAGTACTTC. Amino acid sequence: CASSLGSRPEQYF. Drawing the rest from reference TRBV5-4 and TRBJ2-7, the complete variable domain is ETGVTQSPTHLIKTRGQQVTLRCSSQSGHNTVSWYQQALGQGPQFIFQYYREEENGRGNFPPRFSGLQFPNYSSELNVNALELDDSALYLCASSLGSRPEQYFGPGTRLTVT.